A selection of T cell receptor beta chains follows, all from one sample in a study of vaccination and CD4 T cells after COVID-19. One entry per CDR3 protein results from TCRdb running MiXCR on the PCR reads. The data hold 15,000 to 20,000 distinct CDR3 sequences, with 45% to 65% observed a single time. No cognate antigen is known for these TCRs. The sequenced sample was CD4+ T cells from blood, cultured in vitro. The receptors come from a human donor who had recovered from COVID-19. Each CDR3 is given without its conserved first and last residue.

SASGAVGTVGYT,TRBV20-1,TRBJ1-2
ASSPTGPPYEQY,TRBV7-9,TRBJ2-7
ASSPRQGLPRETQY,TRBV5-6,TRBJ2-5
SARRPNTGELF,TRBV20-1,TRBJ2-2
ASSPGQQEAQY,TRBV18,TRBJ2-5
SARAGQGGDAQY,TRBV20-1,TRBJ2-3
ATSRTGTGWREQF,TRBV15,TRBJ2-1
ASSLRGGANTGELF,TRBV7-3,TRBJ2-2
SANPPQWGGDEQF,TRBV20-1,TRBJ2-1
ASSPPGFGNTEAF,TRBV7-9,TRBJ1-1
ASSPRTTQETQY,TRBV7-2,TRBJ2-5
ASSLNLRAGTQF,TRBV7-3,TRBJ2-1
ASSPGQGRGYT,TRBV7-6,TRBJ1-2
ASSEGQGPYTIY,TRBV6-1,TRBJ1-3
ASSQGSSGRTDRSGYT,TRBV4-3,TRBJ1-2
ASSLLGAGGTNIQY,TRBV7-2,TRBJ2-4
ASSQGGLQSGNTIY,TRBV7-3,TRBJ1-3
ASSLESGRAPSVGYEQY,TRBV5-1,TRBJ2-7
ASSPTGYLYNEQF,TRBV18,TRBJ2-1
ASSLRGQGEETQY,TRBV12-3/TRBV12-4,TRBJ2-5
ASSKVSGANTGELF,TRBV21-1,TRBJ2-2
ASSSPRRETQY,TRBV6-5,TRBJ2-5
ASSIQGQGVGTEAF,TRBV19,TRBJ1-1
ASRSDFGAEQF,TRBV5-1,TRBJ2-1
ASSYAREAF,TRBV6-2/TRBV6-3,TRBJ1-1
ASRARQGDGYT,TRBV6-1,TRBJ1-2
ASSYGERTSRSDTQY,TRBV6-5,TRBJ2-3
ASSQLGRGAEELF,TRBV6-1,TRBJ2-2
ASSGRGAGNYGYT,TRBV6-1,TRBJ1-2
ASSQQGDYGYT,TRBV7-2,TRBJ1-2